These 4 T cell receptor beta chains were sequenced from one sample in a study of post-analysis software for immune sequencing data. Findings of the study overall: The study found TRBV5-6, TRBV5-1 and TRBV20-1 among a few TRBV segments more frequent in patients than controls.

These TCRs are of unknown antigen specificity. TCR beta cDNA libraries included unique molecular identifiers. TCRdb redid the calling of the PCR reads with MiXCR, one entry per CDR3 protein. The sample includes about 820,000 distinct CDR3 sequences, about 57% of them seen just once. Specimen: blood. These receptors were obtained from a girl aged 10 to 17 with multiple sclerosis.

The chain joins TRBV4-1 to TRBJ2-7, with TRBD1 matching 8 bases. Per the germline V gene, CDR1 is MGHRA and CDR2 is YSYEKL. The CDR3 has 16 residues. V lost 1 base, J lost 5 bases, and 10 bases stayed unmatched. The CDR3 nucleotides read TGCGCCAGCAGCCAAGGGACAGGGAATCAGGGTCACGAGCAGTACTTC. Translation: CASSQGTGNQGHEQYF.

About this clonotype itself: The final CDR3 position lacks the conserved phenylalanine or tryptophan, pointing to a likely read error. Written as DNA, the CDR3 is TGTGCCAGCAGCTTGGGGTGGGGGGCAGGAGATACGCAGTATTTG. It encodes CASSLGWGAGDTQYL. The rearrangement joins TRBV5-5 to TRBJ2-3; D is possibly TRBD1 or TRBD2 (6 bases each). The V gene's germline CDR1 is SGHKS and CDR2 YYEKEE (reference sequence). V was cut by 0 bases and J by 5 bases, with 13 bases left in between. The CDR3 extends over 15 amino acids.

The chain recombines TRBV20-1 with TRBJ1-5, with D tentatively TRBD1 (6 bases). The length of the CDR3 is 13 residues. Germline V gene data show CDR1 as DFQATT and CDR2 as SNEGSKA (reference sequence). Between the trimmed V and J ends, which lost 1 base and 11 bases, there was a span of 15 bases. The CDR3 coding sequence is TGCAGTGCTAGAGTCGGGGGACAAGAGACCCAGCATTTT. Encoded protein: CSARVGGQETQHF.

This chain connects TRBV12-3 or TRBV12-4 to TRBJ1-5; the match to TRBD1 covers 7 bases. J lost 0 bases, V lost 1 base, and 6 bases had no gene match. The CDR3 spans 17 residues. CDR3 loop: CASSLEGGLYSNQPQHF. CDR3 in DNA: TGTGCCAGCAGTTTAGAAGGGGGCCTCTATAGCAATCAGCCCCAGCATTTT.